This entry lists 9 T cell receptor beta chains sequenced from one sample in a study of OX40 agonist ivuxolimab in advanced cancers. The method was immunoSEQ multiplex PCR; TCRdb's version includes in-frame clones alone and lacks a portion of them. The table includes 130,000 or so clones, just over 90% detected once. The sample here was CD4+ or CD8+ T cells sorted from blood, taken in a trial of the OX40 agonist ivuxolimab. The receptors derive from an adult with an advanced solid tumor such as melanoma, head and neck, liver or kidney cancer.

The chain recombines TRBV18 with TRBJ2-7; tentatively, D is TRBD1 or TRBD2 (6 bases each). Germline values: CDR1 KGHSH, CDR2 LQKENI. The CDR3 is 17 amino acids. With 3 bases removed from V and 5 bases from J, the gap between germline ends came to 23 bases. CDR3 bases: TGTGCCAGCTCACCCCCAACAGGGACTGCAAAAATTAACGAGCAGTACTTC. Translated: CASSPPTGTAKINEQYF.

V gene TRBV27 combines with J gene TRBJ2-3, with TRBD2 as a possible D gene (5 bases). From germline, CDR1 is MNHEY and CDR2 SMNVEV (reference sequence). CDR3 size: 19 residues. The V and J ends lost 6 bases and 1 base respectively, with 26 bases between them. For the CDR3, the DNA is TGTGCCAGCAGCTATCGGGGAGTGGCCCTTAACTTGGGCACAGATACGCAGTATTTT. It specifies CASSYRGVALNLGTDTQYF.

The gene calls are TRBV19 and TRBJ1-6; D not resolved. Trimming shortened V by 6 bases and J by 0 bases, and 9 bases separated the two germline ends. The CDR3 length is 15 residues. Germline CDR1 and CDR2: LNHDA and SQIVND (reference sequence). CDR3: CASRGESSYNSPLHF. The DNA of the CDR3 is TGTGCCAGTAGGGGTGAGAGCTCCTATAATTCACCCCTCCACTTT.

V and J are TRBV13 and TRBJ1-4, with a possible D match to TRBD1 (5 bases). This CDR3 has 15 amino acids. Trimming removed 3 bases at V and 0 bases at J, with 8 bases between. Germline V gives CDR1 PRHDT, CDR2 FYEKMQ (reference sequence). The CDR3 DNA reads as TGTGCCAGCAGCTTTCTAGGGGCAACTAATGAAAAACTGTTTTTT. Protein: CASSFLGATNEKLFF.

V usage is TRBV7-3 and J usage is TRBJ2-1; TRBD1 matches 7 bases. This CDR3 has 15 amino acids. The trim removed 4 bases at V and 5 bases at J, leaving 8 bases unmatched. Germline values: CDR1 SGHTA, CDR2 FQGTGA. The CDR3 reads CASSSDRARNNEQFF. CDR3 nucleotides: TGTGCCAGCAGCTCTGACAGGGCTCGGAACAATGAGCAGTTCTTC. Complete variable domain (other parts from reference TRBV7-3 and TRBJ2-1): GAGVSQTPSNKVTEKGKYVELRCDPISGHTALYWYRQSLGQGPEFLIYFQGTGAADDSGLPNDRFFAVRPEGSVSTLKIQRTERGDSAVYLCASSSDRARNNEQFFGPGTRLTVL.

This clone was detected only once. The rearrangement links TRBV27 to TRBJ1-4, with D perhaps matching TRBD1 (5 bases). Trimming took 3 bases from V and 3 from J, leaving 17 bases between them. The CDR3 is made up of 17 amino acids. Per germline, CDR1 MNHEY and CDR2 SMNVEV (reference sequence). CDR3 residues: CASSFGADKPPNEKLFF. DNA of the CDR3: TGTGCCAGCAGTTTCGGGGCAGATAAACCACCTAATGAAAAACTGTTTTTT.

The chain uses TRBV10-3 and TRBJ1-2; TRBD1 is a possible D gene (5 bases). The V and J ends lost 4 bases and 2 bases respectively, with 8 bases between them. The CDR3 length is 13 residues. Germline V lookup: CDR1 ENHRY, CDR2 SYGVKD. CDR3 protein: CAISGWGNYGYTF. Written as DNA, the CDR3 is TGTGCCATCAGTGGATGGGGGAACTATGGCTACACCTTC.

The chain is built from TRBV2 and TRBJ2-5; 12 bases line up with TRBD1. V dropped 7 bases and J dropped 5; count of bases not matched to a gene: 8. Germline V gives CDR1 SNHLY, CDR2 FYNNEI. The CDR3 runs 15 residues. In DNA form, the CDR3 reads TGTGCCAGCACTCCGGGACAGGGGGCTAGGGAGACCCAGTACTTC. Its protein product is CASTPGQGARETQYF.

The chain uses TRBV11-2 and TRBJ2-2; 15 bases agree with TRBD2. Per germline, CDR1 SGHAT and CDR2 FQNNGV. This CDR3 has 17 amino acids. Trimming cost V 6 bases and J 6 bases; bases outside gene matches: 8. The CDR3 region is CASSRGLAGGVAGELFF. The CDR3 nucleotides read TGTGCCAGCAGTCGGGGACTAGCGGGAGGCGTCGCCGGGGAGCTGTTTTTT.